This TCR beta chain was captured in a study of cytomegalovirus exposure and HLA in healthy donors. Study outcomes and limitations: High specificity and sensitivity for cytomegalovirus status were reported for the classifier.

J gave up 2 bases and V 5 bases, and 5 bases lay outside the gene matches. Per the germline V gene, CDR1 is MNHNY and CDR2 is SVGAGI (reference sequence). The CDR3 covers 15 residues. Remarks on this clone: The antigen is unknown.

The PCR contained 60 Vbeta and 13 Jbeta primers. The method was immunoSEQ multiplex PCR; TCRdb's version includes in-frame clones alone and lacks a portion of them. This table has around 300,000 clones, 70% to 90% appearing once. The chain couples TRBV6-6 to TRBJ2-7, with 11 bases lining up with TRBD1. This sequence was found in a woman between 40 and 50 years old in good health and CMV-seropositive. The material sequenced was PBMCs. The CDR3 DNA reads TGTGCCAGCAGTGGACCGGGACAGGGGGCCTACGAGCAGTACTTC. Its protein is CASSGPGQGAYEQYF.